A selection of T cell receptor beta chains follows, all from one sample in a study of response to subunit inactivated influenza vaccine. TCRdb reprocessed the RT-PCR reads with MiXCR, giving one entry per CDR3 protein. The profile covers 450,000 to 600,000 distinct CDR3 sequences, with approximately 7.2% appearing a single time and around 13% taken by the ten largest. The sample consisted of PBMCs from blood, taken around 2 years after vaccination. The source of these receptors is a man between 50 and 69 years old who received an inactivated influenza vaccine. Each CDR3 is given with its conserved first and last residue. A D gene is named only where the DNA matches it firmly. Some rows mark clone size as missing; the rest say once, few, many or name a class of expanded clone.

- | many | TRBJ1-1 | TRBV6-5 | CASSHLRDIGTEAFF | TGTGCCAGCAGTCACCTCCGGGACATTGGCACTGAAGCTTTCTTT
TRBD1 | - | TRBJ2-1 | TRBV19 | CATGRDRVHNEQFF | TGTGCCACCGGCCGGGACAGGGTCCACAATGAGCAGTTCTTC
- | few | TRBJ2-7 | TRBV29-1 | CSARSGGSNEQYF | TGCAGCGCCCGGAGTGGGGGGTCTAACGAGCAGTACTTC
TRBD1 | - | TRBJ1-4 | TRBV27 | CASSSWPGQDEKLFF | TGTGCCAGCAGCTCATGGCCGGGACAGGATGAAAAACTGTTTTTT
- | - | TRBJ1-1 | TRBV7-8 | CASSLVTGRTEAFF | TGTGCCAGCAGCTTAGTCACAGGGCGCACTGAAGCTTTCTTT
- | many | TRBJ2-7 | TRBV5-5 | CASSLATTYEQYF | TGTGCCAGCAGCTTAGCGACTACCTACGAGCAGTACTTC
TRBD1 | few | TRBJ2-7 | TRBV5-1 | CASSIAGTGNEQYF | TGCGCCAGCAGCATAGCCGGGACAGGGAACGAGCAGTACTTC
- | many | TRBJ1-6 | TRBV5-1 | CASSLDPNSPLHF | TGCGCCAGCAGCTTGGACCCAAATTCACCCCTCCACTTT
TRBD1 | many | TRBJ1-2 | TRBV5-6 | CASSLAAGGDYGYTF | TGTGCCAGCAGCTTGGCCGCAGGGGGGGACTATGGCTACACCTTC
- | - | TRBJ2-5 | TRBV2 | CASSELVVETQYF | TGTGCCAGCAGTGAATTGGTTGTGGAGACCCAGTACTTC
- | many | TRBJ1-2 | TRBV6-6 | CASSYLYGYTF | TGTGCCAGCAGTTACCTCTATGGCTACACCTTC
- | - | TRBJ2-5 | TRBV12-3/TRBV12-4 | CASSPPLETQYF | TGTGCCAGCAGTCCCCCGTTGGAGACCCAGTACTTC
- | few | TRBJ2-3 | TRBV10-3 | CAIRVSGITDTQYF | TGTGCCATCAGGGTTAGCGGAATCACAGATACGCAGTATTTT
- | few | TRBJ2-3 | TRBV7-9 | CASSSGPIRTDTQYF | TGTGCCAGCAGCTCCGGCCCGATTCGCACAGATACGCAGTATTTT
- | many | TRBJ2-3 | TRBV12-3/TRBV12-4 | CASSRGQHTQYF | TGTGCCAGCAGCCGTGGACAGCATACGCAGTATTTT
TRBD2 | many | TRBJ2-1 | TRBV10-3 | CAISDTGGGNEQFF | TGTGCCATCAGTGATACGGGAGGGGGGAATGAGCAGTTCTTC
- | many | TRBJ2-7 | TRBV20-1 | CSAQSVVRPAGLYEQYF | TGCAGTGCTCAGTCGGTCGTTAGACCGGCCGGGTTGTACGAGCAGTACTTC
TRBD1 | few | TRBJ1-5 | TRBV24-1 | CATSPRGRGHQPQHF | TGTGCCACCAGTCCCCGGGGCAGGGGGCATCAGCCCCAGCATTTT
TRBD1 | - | TRBJ2-5 | TRBV5-1 | CASSLGTGRFETQYF | TGCGCCAGCAGCTTGGGGACAGGGAGATTTGAGACCCAGTACTTC
TRBD1 | few | TRBJ2-1 | TRBV7-2 | CASSLREQGGRYNEQFF | TGTGCCAGCAGCTTACGAGAACAGGGGGGTCGCTACAATGAGCAGTTCTTC
TRBD2 | few | TRBJ2-1 | TRBV20-1 | CSARRGLAGGLSSYNEQFF | TGCAGTGCTAGAAGGGGACTAGCGGGAGGGCTAAGCTCCTACAATGAGCAGTTCTTC
- | few | TRBJ2-3 | TRBV19 | CASTGGGRYTDTQYF | TGTGCCAGTACCGGAGGTGGCAGATACACAGATACGCAGTATTTT
- | - | TRBJ1-6 | TRBV27 | CASSLSPMPGSHSPLHF | TGTGCCAGCAGTTTATCCCCCATGCCAGGGTCGCATTCACCCCTCCACTTT
TRBD1 | - | TRBJ1-2 | TRBV29-1 | CSVVDRGRHGYTF | TGCAGCGTTGTGGACAGGGGGCGTCATGGCTACACCTTC
- | many | TRBJ1-2 | TRBV3-1 | CASSPTGQRMRYTF | TGTGCCAGCAGCCCAACAGGACAGAGAATGCGCTACACCTTC
- | - | TRBJ1-1 | TRBV2 | CASIPDRTLTNTEAFF | TGTGCCAGCATCCCTGACAGGACCCTCACGAACACTGAAGCTTTCTTT
- | many | TRBJ2-3 | TRBV5-1 | CASSSPDADTQYF | TGCGCCAGCAGCTCCCCGGACGCAGATACGCAGTATTTT
- | - | TRBJ1-5 | TRBV6-2/TRBV6-3 | CASSYYSGWDQPQHF | TGTGCCAGCAGTTACTACAGCGGGTGGGATCAGCCCCAGCATTTT
- | - | TRBJ2-1 | TRBV5-4 | CASSLPGSVYNEQFF | TGTGCCAGCAGCTTGCCCGGGAGCGTTTACAATGAGCAGTTCTTC
- | - | TRBJ2-1 | TRBV6-2/TRBV6-3 | CASTGFVHNEQFF | TGTGCCAGCACAGGATTCGTCCACAATGAGCAGTTCTTC
- | few | TRBJ1-2 | TRBV5-5 | CASSGGESRVDGYTF | TGTGCCAGCAGCGGCGGGGAGAGCCGGGTAGATGGCTACACCTTC
- | many | TRBJ2-5 | TRBV10-3 | CAISETSGHQVQETQYF | TGTGCCATCAGCGAAACCTCTGGACACCAGGTCCAAGAGACCCAGTACTTC
TRBD1 | few | TRBJ2-4 | TRBV5-6 | CASSLRDRLWLKDIQYF | TGTGCCAGCAGCCTCCGGGACAGGTTATGGTTGAAGGACATTCAGTACTTC
TRBD2 | many | TRBJ2-5 | TRBV5-4 | CASNNLAGVGETQYF | TGTGCCAGCAACAATCTAGCGGGGGTTGGTGAGACCCAGTACTTC
TRBD1 | many | TRBJ2-3 | TRBV10-2 | CASATGTGAQGTDTQYF | TGCGCCAGCGCTACTGGGACAGGGGCGCAGGGCACAGATACGCAGTATTTT
TRBD1 | once | TRBJ1-4 | TRBV28 | CASSASDRATNEKLYF | TGTGCCAGCAGTGCGTCGGACAGGGCAACTAATGAAAAACTGTATTTT
- | - | TRBJ2-5 | TRBV5-4 | CASSPIGGKTQYF | TGTGCCAGCAGCCCCATAGGTGGGAAGACCCAGTACTTC
- | few | TRBJ2-7 | TRBV6-2/TRBV6-3 | CASSYVGGTYEQYF | TGTGCCAGCAGTTATGTCGGAGGAACCTACGAGCAGTACTTC
- | many | TRBJ1-1 | TRBV6-5 | CASSAGQEAFF | TGTGCCAGCAGTGCGGGGCAGGAAGCTTTCTTT